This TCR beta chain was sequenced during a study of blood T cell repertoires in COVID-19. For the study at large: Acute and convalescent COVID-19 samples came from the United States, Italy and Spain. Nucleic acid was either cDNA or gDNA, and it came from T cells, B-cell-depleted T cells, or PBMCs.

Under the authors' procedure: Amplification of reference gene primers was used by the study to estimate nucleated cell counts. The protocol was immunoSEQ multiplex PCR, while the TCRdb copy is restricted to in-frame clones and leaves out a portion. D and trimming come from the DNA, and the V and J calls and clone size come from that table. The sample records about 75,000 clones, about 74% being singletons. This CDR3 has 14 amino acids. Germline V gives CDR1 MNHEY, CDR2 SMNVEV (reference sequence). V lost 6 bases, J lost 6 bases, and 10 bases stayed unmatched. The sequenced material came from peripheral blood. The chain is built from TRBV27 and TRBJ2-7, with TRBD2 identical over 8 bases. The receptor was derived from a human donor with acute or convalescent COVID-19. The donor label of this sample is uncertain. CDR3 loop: CASRDRWAGGEQYV. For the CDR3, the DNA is TGTGCCAGCAGGGACCGATGGGCGGGAGGCGAGCAGTACGTC.